The rows below give T cell receptor beta chains drawn from one sample of a study of T cells in localized non-small cell lung cancer. Profiled with immunoSEQ multiplex PCR; TCRdb holds only in-frame clones, not every one. Of roughly 10,000 clones in the sample, roughly 29% were seen once. The material sequenced was lung tumor tissue, taken before any cancer treatment. All receptors come from a man aged 35 to 70 with stage I lung adenocarcinoma. Both conserved end residues are part of each CDR3. The D gene is left open where the match is weak. Not all rows give a size; the values are once, few, many and, for expanded clones, a class.

d_call	v_call	cdr3_length	j_call	clone_size	cdr3_aa	cdr3_nt
-	TRBV12-2	15	TRBJ1-1	few	CASRLVCRGLTEAFF	TGTGCAAGTCGCTTAGTTTGCCGGGGGCTCACTGAAGCTTTCTTT
TRBD1	TRBV15	15	TRBJ1-4	few	CATSGQGATNEKLFF	TGTGCCACCAGCGGACAGGGTGCAACTAATGAAAAACTGTTTTTT
-	TRBV15	14	TRBJ2-2	few	CATSGSVRAGELFF	TGTGCCACCAGCGGGTCAGTGAGGGCCGGGGAGCTGTTTTTT
-	TRBV9	14	TRBJ1-2	many	CASSGKDGDYGYTF	TGTGCCAGCAGCGGAAAGGACGGAGACTATGGCTACACCTTC
-	TRBV18	14	TRBJ2-5	-	CASSLDRGRETQYF	TGTGCCAGCTCACTGGATCGGGGGCGCGAGACCCAGTACTTC
-	TRBV6-8	12	TRBJ2-7	-	CASSAGPYEQYF	TGTGCCAGCAGTGCGGGACCCTACGAGCAGTACTTC
-	TRBV11-3	14	TRBJ1-2	medium-sized	CASSLETGLRGYTF	TGTGCCAGCAGCTTAGAAACAGGACTGAGGGGCTACACCTTC
-	TRBV1	14	TRBJ2-1	few	CASSTGGTISREFF	TGCGCCAGCAGTACCGGGGGGACAATTTCGAGGGAGTTCTTC
-	TRBV12-2	14	TRBJ2-7	-	CATSPEAGLSEQYF	TGTGCTACCAGCCCTGAAGCGGGACTGAGTGAGCAGTACTTC
TRBD1	TRBV18	18	TRBJ2-3	-	CASSPQKGDRSIRDTQYF	TGTGCCAGCTCACCTCAGAAGGGGGACAGGAGCATTCGAGATACGCAGTATTTT
-	TRBV14	11	TRBJ1-2	-	CASSPGNGYTF	TGTGCCAGCAGCCCGGGTAATGGCTACACCTTC
TRBD1	TRBV11-3	14	TRBJ1-4	few	CASSLGDREEKLFF	TGTGCCAGCAGCTTAGGAGACAGGGAGGAAAAACTGTTTTTT
TRBD1	TRBV10-3	16	TRBJ1-4	few	CAISESPQDRGRKLFF	TGTGCCATCAGTGAGTCCCCCCAAGACAGGGGGCGGAAACTGTTTTTT
-	TRBV11-3	15	TRBJ1-4	medium-sized	CASSYNRAGGEKLFF	TGTGCCAGCAGCTATAACAGGGCGGGGGGTGAAAAACTGTTTTTT
TRBD2	TRBV6-8	18	TRBJ2-2	few	CASSPILATFAQAGELFF	TGTGCCAGCAGTCCCATACTAGCGACTTTTGCCCAGGCCGGGGAGCTGTTTTTT
-	TRBV10-3	12	TRBJ1-2	few	CAISEPDLGHTF	TGTGCCATCAGTGAGCCGGACCTTGGCCACACCTTC
-	TRBV10-3	12	TRBJ2-3	few	CAISETGDTQYF	TGTGCCATCAGTGAGACGGGAGATACGCAGTATTTT
TRBD1	TRBV5-1	14	TRBJ2-7	-	CASRVGQGVVEQYF	TGCGCCAGCCGGGTAGGACAGGGGGTGGTCGAGCAGTACTTC
TRBD1	TRBV29-1	13	TRBJ2-5	-	CSADLGTGETQYF	TGCAGCGCCGACCTGGGGACAGGGGAGACCCAGTACTTC
-	TRBV6-8	15	TRBJ1-1	few	CASRAPGLMNTEAFF	TGTGCCAGCAGGGCTCCGGGGCTCATGAACACTGAAGCTTTCTTT
-	TRBV9	13	TRBJ2-5	few	CASSVSNQETQYF	TGTGCCAGCAGTGTATCGAACCAAGAGACCCAGTACTTC
TRBD1	TRBV9	13	TRBJ1-1	few	CASSAAGQSEAFF	TGTGCCAGCAGCGCTGCGGGACAGAGTGAAGCTTTCTTT
TRBD1	TRBV6-8	16	TRBJ1-4	few	CASQQGPTRTNEKLFF	TGTGCCAGTCAACAGGGGCCCACGAGGACTAATGAAAAACTGTTTTTT
-	TRBV11-1	15	TRBJ2-5	few	CASSLAREYQETQYF	TGTGCCAGCAGCTTGGCCAGGGAGTACCAAGAGACCCAGTACTTC
-	TRBV10-3	14	TRBJ2-7	-	CAISDEVTTYEQYF	TGTGCCATCAGTGACGAAGTTACTACCTACGAGCAGTACTTC
TRBD1	TRBV18	15	TRBJ2-1	-	CASSAGTGAPNEQFF	TGTGCCAGCTCAGCCGGGACAGGGGCCCCCAATGAGCAGTTCTTC
-	TRBV18	16	TRBJ1-1	once	CASSPPRVLGDTEAFF	TGTGCCAGCTCACCACCTCGAGTATTAGGGGACACTGAAGCTTTCTTT
-	TRBV6-8	12	TRBJ1-2	-	CASSEGSGGYTF	TGTGCCAGCAGTGAGGGTTCGGGTGGCTACACCTTC
-	TRBV19	17	TRBJ1-4	-	CASSASGEGSTNEKLFF	TGTGCCAGTAGTGCGTCCGGGGAGGGATCAACTAATGAAAAACTGTTTTTT